These 25 T cell receptor beta chains share one sample of origin, sequenced in a study of CD8 T cells in Susac syndrome (dated by TCRdb to the late 2010s). The method was the immunoSEQ multiplex PCR assay. RNA was extracted using the RNeasy kit, and about 0.45 to 1 ug of the RNA was reverse transcribed with random hexamers. TCRdb trimmed the raw reads at Q25, called clones with MiXCR and kept productive beta chains. All rows with the same CDR3 protein become a single entry with the most common DNA and genes. This sample gives some 99,000 distinct CDR3 sequences in total; roughly 96% of them show up just once. In total, the top ten clones hold under 0.1% of the sample. The sample was CD4+ T cells from PBMCs. The receptor set was obtained from a human donor in good health.

The J gene is TRBJ1-5, the V gene TRBV3-1; no reliable D call. CDR1 and CDR2 from the germline V gene are LGHDT and YNNKEL (reference sequence). The CDR3 is 14 amino acids. Between the trimmed V and J ends, which lost 1 base and 0 bases, there was a span of 4 bases. The CDR3 reads CASSQGYSNQPQHF. CDR3 sequence (DNA): TGTGCCAGCAGCCAAGGTTATAGCAATCAGCCCCAGCATTTT.

The chain uses TRBV3-1 and TRBJ2-2; 12 bases line up with TRBD2. The CDR3 runs to 16 residues. V lost 4 bases to trimming and J lost 7 bases; unmatched junction nucleotides: 7. The V gene's germline CDR1 is LGHDT and CDR2 YNNKEL (reference sequence). CDR3 sequence: CASSPLAGGPNGELFF. The CDR3 bases are TGTGCCAGCAGCCCTCTAGCGGGGGGGCCGAACGGGGAGCTGTTTTTT.

The V and J genes are TRBV29-1 and TRBJ2-6, with a tentative D call TRBD1 (6 bases). Looked up from germline, CDR1 is SQVTM and CDR2 is ANQGSEA. The CDR3 runs to 15 residues. Trimming stripped 0 bases from V and 4 bases from J, with 10 bases between. The CDR3 bases are TGCAGCGTTGAAGAACAGGGTGAGGGGGCCAACGTCCTGACTTTC. Protein sequence: CSVEEQGEGANVLTF.

Only one count was recorded for this clonotype. V is TRBV4-1 and J is TRBJ2-1; 10 nucleotides match TRBD1. The V segment lost 0 bases and the J segment 6 bases; nucleotides outside the gene matches: 5. The CDR3 has 16 amino acids. Germline V gives CDR1 MGHRA, CDR2 YSYEKL. The CDR3 bases are TGCGCCAGCAGCCAAGAAGGGGACAGGGGATCCAATGAGCAGTTCTTC. Protein: CASSQEGDRGSNEQFF.

V gene TRBV29-1 combines with J gene TRBJ1-2, with 8 bases fitting TRBD1. V was pared by 4 bases and J by 2 bases, with 0 bases of the junction left unmatched. This CDR3 is 12 amino acids long. CDR1 is SQVTM, CDR2 ANQGSEA, per germline. CDR3 protein: CSVGTGNYGYTF. The CDR3 DNA reads TGCAGCGTTGGGACAGGGAACTATGGCTACACCTTC.

The rearrangement joins TRBV28 to TRBJ2-3; D is tentatively TRBD1 or TRBD2 (5 bases each). This CDR3 is 14 amino acids long. The germline gives CDR1 MDHEN, CDR2 SYDVKM. V was shortened by 2 bases and J by 5 bases, with 11 bases between the two germline ends. In DNA, the CDR3 is TGTGCCAGCAGTTTAGGGGGTAGGGGAGATACGCAGTATTTT. Its protein product is CASSLGGRGDTQYF.

The genes are TRBV6-5 and TRBJ2-7, with D perhaps matching TRBD2 (5 bases). The CDR3 totals 13 residues. Trimming stripped 6 bases from V and 5 bases from J, with 14 bases between. Germline V gene lookup returns CDR1 MNHEY and CDR2 SVGAGI. CDR3 region: CASRSPGLDEQYF. The CDR3 DNA follows: TGTGCCAGCAGGTCCCCTGGACTTGACGAGCAGTACTTC.

V and J are TRBV9 and TRBJ2-5; 10 nucleotides match TRBD1. Losses at the gene ends were 0 bases for V and 4 bases for J; bases not matched to a gene: 3. From germline, CDR1 is SGDLS and CDR2 YYNGEE. This CDR3 is 15 amino acids long. The CDR3 region has the DNA TGTGCCAGCAGCGTAGGGACAGGGGGTACAGAGACCCAGTACTTC. Protein sequence: CASSVGTGGTETQYF.

J is TRBJ2-7 and V is TRBV29-1; 7 positions match TRBD1. Germline CDR1 is SQVTM and CDR2 is ANQGSEA. The CDR3 totals 13 residues. The junction had 3 bases not matched to a gene; V was cut back by 4 bases and J by 0 bases. CDR3 sequence reads: CSVGQGSSYEQYF. The CDR3 DNA reads TGCAGCGTTGGACAGGGCAGCTCCTACGAGCAGTACTTC.

The chain is built from TRBV2 and TRBJ1-1; D might be TRBD1 (5 bases). V dropped 2 bases and J dropped 3 bases, with 13 bases sitting between them. CDR1 and CDR2 (germline): SNHLY, FYNNEI. The CDR3 has 15 amino acids. The CDR3 nucleotides are TGTGCCAGCAGTGAATACCCCCGGGGCTACACTGAAGCTTTCTTT. Protein sequence: CASSEYPRGYTEAFF.

This chain connects TRBV20-1 to TRBJ2-2; the match to TRBD2 covers 11 bases. Germline-derived CDR1 and CDR2 are DFQATT and SNEGSKA (reference sequence). This CDR3 region has 15 residues. Trimming removed 6 bases from V and 2 bases from J; junction bases left unmatched: 5. The CDR3 sequence is CSAAGLAANTGELFF. The CDR3 DNA is TGCAGTGCGGCGGGACTAGCGGCAAACACCGGGGAGCTGTTTTTT.

The chain is built from TRBV30 and TRBJ1-5; D is unresolved. This CDR3 is 12 amino acids long. Germline lookup yields CDR1 GTSNPN and CDR2 SVGIG (reference sequence). The V end lost 1 base, the J end lost 2 bases, and 3 bases lay between the germline ends. This chain's CDR3 is CAWSGGNQPQHF. DNA of the CDR3: TGTGCCTGGAGTGGGGGCAATCAGCCCCAGCATTTT.

The chain employs TRBV10-3 and TRBJ2-1; a possible D gene is TRBD1 (6 bases). The CDR3 spans 12 residues. Looked up from germline, CDR1 is ENHRY and CDR2 is SYGVKD. The V end was cut by 6 bases, the J end by 9 bases, with 12 bases between. The CDR3 DNA reads TGTGCCATCAGAGGACAGTCCAGTGAGCAGTTCTTC. Encoded protein: CAIRGQSSEQFF.

The rearrangement uses TRBV15 and TRBJ2-6; D is perhaps TRBD1 (5 bases). Germline V gene data show CDR1 as LNHNV and CDR2 as YYDKDF (reference sequence). The CDR3 loop spans 17 amino acids. Between the trimmed V and J ends, which lost 0 bases and 2 bases, there was a span of 11 bases. The CDR3 loop is CATSRDPAGPGANVLTF. The CDR3 coding sequence is TGTGCCACCAGCAGAGATCCCGCAGGGCCTGGGGCCAACGTCCTGACTTTC.

The chain uses TRBV7-2 and TRBJ2-5; 7 bases agree with TRBD2. This CDR3 has 15 amino acids. CDR1 and CDR2 from the germline V gene are SGHTA and FQGNSA. J lost 3 bases, V lost 2 bases, and 6 bases had no gene match. Here the CDR3 reads CASSLIPAGEETQYF. The CDR3 bases are TGTGCCAGCAGCTTAATTCCCGCGGGGGAAGAGACCCAGTACTTC. Together with reference TRBV7-2 and TRBJ2-5, the CDR3 gives the full variable domain: GAGVSQSPSNKVTEKGKDVELRCDPISGHTALYWYRQSLGQGLEFLIYFQGNSAPDKSGLPSDRFSAERTGGSVSTLTIQRTQQEDSAVYLCASSLIPAGEETQYFGPGTRLLVL.

The chain links TRBV30 to TRBJ2-7; D call uncertain. CDR3 length: 13 residues. Trimming shortened V by 2 bases and J by 0 bases, and 8 bases separated the two germline ends. CDR1 and CDR2 (germline): GTSNPN, SVGIG (reference sequence). The CDR3 protein is CAWSLGISYEQYF. The CDR3 DNA sequence: TGTGCCTGGAGTCTGGGGATCTCCTACGAGCAGTACTTC.

The rearrangement joins TRBV19 to TRBJ1-2, with no clear D. V lost 0 bases, J lost 0 bases, and 2 bases lay in between. Germline V gene data show CDR1 as LNHDA and CDR2 as SQIVND (reference sequence). The CDR3 has 13 residues. The CDR3, as DNA: TGTGCCAGTAGTATAGAGGCTAACTATGGCTACACCTTC. Translating it yields CASSIEANYGYTF. Drawing the rest from reference TRBV19 and TRBJ1-2, the complete variable domain is DGGITQSPKYLFRKEGQNVTLSCEQNLNHDAMYWYRQDPGQGLRLIYYSQIVNDFQKGDIAEGYSVSREKKESFPLTVTSAQKNPTAFYLCASSIEANYGYTFGSGTRLTVV.

This sequence joins TRBV30 and TRBJ2-7; D might be TRBD1 or TRBD2, each matching 5 bases. This CDR3 spans 12 amino acids. CDR1 is GTSNPN and CDR2 is SVGIG in the germline V gene (reference sequence). V was pared by 3 bases and J by 4 bases, with 10 bases between. The CDR3 DNA follows: TGTGCCTGGAGCAGGGACGGATACGAGCAGTACTTC. Its protein product is CAWSRDGYEQYF.

The chain couples TRBV20-1 to TRBJ1-1, with D possibly being TRBD1 (5 bases). The CDR3 runs 13 residues. Trimming stripped 1 base from V and 7 bases from J, with 13 bases between. CDR1 DFQATT and CDR2 SNEGSKA come from the germline V gene (reference sequence). The DNA of the CDR3 is TGCAGTGCTAGAGTTCCAGGGAGGGTTGAAGCTTTCTTT. Translated: CSARVPGRVEAFF.

The chain has TRBV5-1 and TRBJ1-2; D is undetermined. Germline values: CDR1 SGHRS, CDR2 YFSETQ. The CDR3 runs 14 residues. V lost 0 bases and J lost 0, with 6 bases in between. The CDR3 DNA reads TGCGCCAGCAGCTTGGAAGGAGCTAACTATGGCTACACCTTC. Residues: CASSLEGANYGYTF. The whole variable domain, remainder taken from reference TRBV5-1 and TRBJ1-2, is KAGVTQTPRYLIKTRGQQVTLSCSPISGHRSVSWYQQTPGQGLQFLFEYFSETQRNKGNFPGRFSGRQFSNSRSEMNVSTLELGDSALYLCASSLEGANYGYTFGSGTRLTVV.

A single count supports this clonotype. The chain is built from TRBV29-1 and TRBJ1-1, with D possibly TRBD1 on 5 matching bases. Germline V gives CDR1 SQVTM, CDR2 ANQGSEA. This CDR3 has 11 residues. Trimming removed 4 bases at V and 6 bases at J, with 9 bases between. CDR3 bases: TGCAGCGTTGGCAGGGACGCTGAAGCTTTCTTT. Its translation is CSVGRDAEAFF.

This clonotype was seen just once. The chain recombines TRBV19 with TRBJ2-7; 7 nucleotides match TRBD1. CDR3 size: 14 residues. Germline loops: CDR1 LNHDA, CDR2 SQIVND (reference sequence). Trimming took 8 bases from V and 2 from J; bases not matched to a gene: 9. CDR3 region: CASGRGRGTYEQYF. CDR3 sequence (DNA): TGTGCCAGTGGTAGAGGCAGGGGGACCTACGAGCAGTACTTC.

The chain uses TRBV28 and TRBJ2-7; 13 bases align to TRBD2. This CDR3 is 15 amino acids long. The germline V gene has CDR1 MDHEN and CDR2 SYDVKM. With V trimmed by 5 bases and J by 7 bases, 8 bases remained unmatched. The CDR3 region has the DNA TGTGCCAGCAGTCTACTAGCGGGAGGGCCTTGGGAGCAGTACTTC. It specifies CASSLLAGGPWEQYF.

V and J are TRBV3-1 and TRBJ1-5; unclear D gene. The germline V and J ends were trimmed by 1 base and 4 bases, with 11 bases remaining between them. Germline values: CDR1 LGHDT, CDR2 YNNKEL (reference sequence). The CDR3 has 15 residues. CDR3 protein: CASSQGIGTNQPQHF. The CDR3 bases are TGTGCCAGCAGCCAAGGTATAGGCACAAATCAGCCCCAGCATTTT.

V is TRBV15 and J is TRBJ1-4, with no clear D. The germline gives CDR1 LNHNV, CDR2 YYDKDF (reference sequence). Trimming pared 1 base from V and 3 bases from J, leaving 18 bases between. This CDR3 region has 18 residues. In DNA, the CDR3 is TGTGCCACCAGCAGAGGACGAGCATGGAGGGATTCTAATGAAAAACTGTTTTTT. Residues: CATSRGRAWRDSNEKLFF.